The 24 T cell receptor beta chains reported below all come from one sample, sequenced in a study of blood T cell dynamics during melanoma immunotherapy. Indicated time point: week 3, after first cycle of checkpoint inhibitor. Generated by immunoSEQ multiplex PCR, the TCRdb table keeps only in-frame clones and is missing some. Among roughly 29,000 clones, 80% to 85% were seen once, and the ten largest hold approximately 10%. The specimen comprised blood, sampled from a patient treated with checkpoint blockade. All receptors derive from a human donor with melanoma.

In DNA form, the CDR3 reads TGTGCCAGCAGCACAGCACTAGTTCCCAAAAACATTCAGTACTTC. It translates to CASSTALVPKNIQYF. The J gene is TRBJ2-4, the V gene TRBV7-2, with D perhaps TRBD2 (5 bases). This CDR3 spans 15 amino acids. The germline V gene encodes CDR1 SGHTA and CDR2 FQGNSA. Trimming left V 5 bases short and J 2 bases short, with 13 bases between.

The chain has TRBV6-5 and TRBJ1-2, with 9 bases matching TRBD1. The trim removed 6 bases at V and 7 bases at J, leaving 6 bases unmatched. The CDR3 contains 13 residues. CDR1 is MNHEY, CDR2 SVGAGI, per germline. The CDR3, as DNA: TGTGCCAGCAGCAGTACAGGGGGCGGTGGCTACACCTTC. As protein: CASSSTGGGGYTF.

The chain employs TRBV19 and TRBJ1-5; possibly TRBD1 for D (5 bases). The V gene's germline CDR1 is LNHDA and CDR2 SQIVND (reference sequence). V was pared by 3 bases and J by 7 bases, with 22 bases between. This CDR3 region has 17 residues. CDR3 nucleotides: TGTGCCAGTAGTATTGCGTGGGATTACGTGTCAGGGCAGCCCCAGCATTTT. Translated: CASSIAWDYVSGQPQHF. Variable domain in full (rest from reference TRBV19 and TRBJ1-5): DGGITQSPKYLFRKEGQNVTLSCEQNLNHDAMYWYRQDPGQGLRLIYYSQIVNDFQKGDIAEGYSVSREKKESFPLTVTSAQKNPTAFYLCASSIAWDYVSGQPQHFGDGTRLSIL.

The chain links TRBV4-2 to TRBJ1-2; D gene uncertain. The germline CDR1 and CDR2 sequences are LGHNA and YNFKEQ. The CDR3 has 13 residues. The V and J ends lost 0 bases and 7 bases respectively, with 9 bases between them. The CDR3 protein is CASSQESGLGYTF. Here the CDR3 DNA reads TGTGCCAGCAGCCAAGAGAGCGGACTTGGCTACACCTTC.

The chain carries TRBV7-2 and TRBJ2-3; weak D call: TRBD2 (5 bases). V was cut by 5 bases and J by 7 bases, with 10 bases left in between. From germline, CDR1 is SGHTA and CDR2 FQGNSA. CDR3 length equals 12 residues. The CDR3 coding sequence is TGTGCCAGCAGCGGACTCGGGTATACGCAGTATTTT. This sequence encodes CASSGLGYTQYF.

This clone has just one count. This chain uses TRBV4-1 with TRBJ2-2; 7 bases are shared with TRBD1. The germline gives CDR1 MGHRA, CDR2 YSYEKL. CDR3 length: 15 residues. V trimming: 0 bases; J trimming: 6 bases; junction bases outside the gene matches: 4. The CDR3, as DNA: TGCGCCAGCAGCCAAGAAGACAGGGTTGCCGGGGAGCTGTTTTTT. Translating gives CASSQEDRVAGELFF.

This clone was seen a few times. This CDR3 is also generated by other DNA sequences in the sample. This sequence joins TRBV6-5 and TRBJ1-2; 8 bases match TRBD1. Trimming removed 7 bases from V and 0 bases from J; junction bases left unmatched: 4. The V gene's germline CDR1 is MNHEY and CDR2 SVGAGI. The length of the CDR3 is 14 residues. The CDR3 region has the DNA TGTGCCAGCAAGGACAGGGTGGCTAACTATGGCTACACCTTC. Its translation: CASKDRVANYGYTF.

This chain connects TRBV12-5 to TRBJ1-3; no definite D call. CDR3 size: 16 residues. The germline gives CDR1 LGHNT, CDR2 FRNRAP. V lost 6 bases and J lost 4, with 19 bases in between. CDR3 protein: CASGIAAGEGGNTIYF. CDR3 in DNA: TGTGCTAGTGGAATCGCAGCCGGAGAGGGCGGAAACACCATATATTTT.

The gene calls are TRBV11-2 and TRBJ2-1; 11 bases align to TRBD2. Germline CDR1 is SGHAT and CDR2 is FQNNGV. CDR3 length: 17 amino acids. Trimming took 0 bases from V and 12 from J; bases not matched to a gene: 13. The CDR3 loop is CASSLDIVLAGEIRQFF. CDR3 DNA sequence: TGTGCCAGCAGCTTAGATATTGTACTAGCGGGAGAAATTAGGCAGTTCTTC.

The V gene is TRBV25-1, the J gene TRBJ2-7, with D tentatively TRBD2 (6 bases). The length of the CDR3 is 13 residues. Germline values: CDR1 MGHDK, CDR2 SYGVNS. The V end was cut by 6 bases, the J end by 5 bases, with 14 bases between. The CDR3 bases are TGTGCCAGCAGCAAAGAAGCGGGCAACGAGCAGTACTTC. This sequence encodes CASSKEAGNEQYF.

The chain recombines TRBV9 with TRBJ2-7; TRBD2 matches at 9 bases. From germline, CDR1 is SGDLS and CDR2 YYNGEE. The CDR3 sequence is 14 residues long. Trimming removed 4 bases from V and 4 bases from J; junction bases left unmatched: 6. The DNA of the CDR3 is TGTGCCAGCAGCCTCGTAGCGGGGGAGTACGAGCAGTACTTC. The encoded protein is CASSLVAGEYEQYF.

This chain joins TRBV6-1 and TRBJ2-5; the D is unclear. Per germline, CDR1 MNHNS and CDR2 SASEGT. The CDR3 is 15 amino acids. Trimming removed 6 bases from V and 1 base from J, with 15 bases in between. This chain's CDR3 is CASSINWGAQETQYF. DNA of the CDR3: TGTGCCAGCAGCATCAATTGGGGTGCCCAAGAGACCCAGTACTTC.

The V and J genes are TRBV9 and TRBJ2-4; 8 bases line up with TRBD1. The CDR3 runs 14 residues. CDR1 SGDLS and CDR2 YYNGEE come from the germline V gene. V lost 3 bases to trimming and J lost 1 base; unmatched junction nucleotides: 0. The CDR3 loop is CASSAGGAKNIQYF. In nucleotides, the CDR3 is TGTGCCAGCAGCGCAGGGGGCGCCAAAAACATTCAGTACTTC. Full variable domain (missing parts from reference TRBV9 and TRBJ2-4): DSGVTQTPKHLITATGQRVTLRCSPRSGDLSVYWYQQSLDQGLQFLIQYYNGEERAKGNILERFSAQQFPDLHSELNLSSLELGDSALYFCASSAGGAKNIQYFGAGTRLSVL.

V is TRBV9 and J is TRBJ1-2; D gene ambiguous. Germline CDR1 reads SGDLS; CDR2 reads YYNGEE. Between the trimmed V and J ends, which lost 0 bases and 5 bases, there was a span of 14 bases. This CDR3 is 15 amino acids long. The CDR3 sequence: CASSVDVAGSYGYTF. CDR3 DNA sequence: TGTGCCAGCAGCGTAGATGTAGCAGGATCTTATGGCTACACCTTC.

CDR3 DNA sequence: TGTGCCAGCAGCCAAGATGAGAATTTGTCGGGAGCCAGCACAGATACGCAGTATTTT. Amino acid sequence: CASSQDENLSGASTDTQYF. The chain combines TRBV4-2 with TRBJ2-3, with D tentatively TRBD2 (6 bases). Germline CDR1 LGHNA, CDR2 YNFKEQ. The CDR3 has 19 amino acids. Between the trimmed V and J ends, which lost 0 bases and 0 bases, there was a span of 19 bases.

This chain links TRBV15 with TRBJ2-1, with D perhaps matching TRBD2 (5 bases). From germline, CDR1 is LNHNV and CDR2 YYDKDF (reference sequence). The CDR3 covers 14 residues. Between the trimmed V and J ends, which lost 1 base and 12 bases, there was a span of 16 bases. In nucleotides, the CDR3 is TGTGCCACCAGCAGAGCCTCACTAGACCGGGGGCAGTTCTTC. Translation: CATSRASLDRGQFF.

This clone occurred once. V and J are TRBV11-2 and TRBJ1-1, with 8 nucleotides matching TRBD1. J gave up 11 bases and V 2 bases, and 7 bases lay outside the gene matches. This CDR3 is 13 amino acids long. Germline V gene data show CDR1 as SGHAT and CDR2 as FQNNGV. CDR3 loop: CASSLSGGMWAFF. The CDR3 DNA reads as TGTGCCAGCAGCTTATCAGGGGGCATGTGGGCTTTCTTT.

The chain uses TRBV20-1 and TRBJ1-2, with a weak D call TRBD1 (5 bases). Germline CDR1 is DFQATT and CDR2 is SNEGSKA (reference sequence). The CDR3 consists of 11 residues. The CDR3 protein is CSAGPTRGYTF. The CDR3 nucleotides read TGCAGCGCAGGGCCAACGAGAGGCTACACCTTC.

The chain couples TRBV27 to TRBJ1-2; D is unresolved. The germline V and J ends were trimmed by 2 bases and 4 bases, with 5 bases remaining between them. The CDR3 is made up of 12 amino acids. CDR1 is MNHEY and CDR2 is SMNVEV in the germline V gene (reference sequence). The CDR3 DNA reads TGTGCCAGCAGTTTAAAGGGCTATGGCTACACCTTC. Translation gives CASSLKGYGYTF.

The rearrangement links TRBV4-2 to TRBJ1-2; D remains unclear. The V gene's germline CDR1 is LGHNA and CDR2 YNFKEQ. The CDR3 consists of 13 residues. V gave up 0 bases and J gave up 8 bases, with 10 bases separating them. CDR3 sequence: CASSQDVARGYTF. CDR3 in DNA: TGTGCCAGCAGCCAAGATGTGGCACGCGGCTACACCTTC.

The gene calls are TRBV27 and TRBJ1-5, with TRBD1 as a possible D gene (5 bases). V dropped 6 bases and J dropped 0 bases, with 9 bases sitting between them. The CDR3 is 14 residues long. Germline CDR1 reads MNHEY; CDR2 reads SMNVEV (reference sequence). This CDR3 reads CASRRGVSNQPQHF. CDR3 nucleotides: TGTGCCAGCAGGAGAGGGGTTAGCAATCAGCCCCAGCATTTT.

This clone is medium-sized. The chain recombines TRBV6-5 with TRBJ1-5; 7 nucleotides match TRBD1. The CDR3 runs 14 residues. The germline V gene encodes CDR1 MNHEY and CDR2 SVGAGI. V lost 4 bases and J lost 4; bases outside the gene matches: 4. The CDR3 DNA is TGTGCCAGCAGTTCGGGACAGAAAAATCAGCCCCAGCATTTT. Translated: CASSSGQKNQPQHF.

The chain links TRBV10-3 to TRBJ1-4; D not certain. Germline V lookup: CDR1 ENHRY, CDR2 SYGVKD. This CDR3 contains 13 residues. Trimming pared 4 bases from V and 8 bases from J, leaving 11 bases between. The CDR3 reads CAISGGPGEKLFF. The CDR3 DNA is TGTGCCATCAGTGGAGGGCCTGGGGAAAAACTGTTTTTT.

The CDR3 nucleotides are TGTGCCAGCAGTGAAGGAATGGGGCAGAGAAACACCATATATTTT. Translating gives CASSEGMGQRNTIYF. This chain connects TRBV6-1 to TRBJ1-3; D is perhaps TRBD1 (5 bases). Germline lookup yields CDR1 MNHNS and CDR2 SASEGT. CDR3 length equals 15 residues. V lost 1 base to trimming and J lost 5 bases, with 12 bases between them.